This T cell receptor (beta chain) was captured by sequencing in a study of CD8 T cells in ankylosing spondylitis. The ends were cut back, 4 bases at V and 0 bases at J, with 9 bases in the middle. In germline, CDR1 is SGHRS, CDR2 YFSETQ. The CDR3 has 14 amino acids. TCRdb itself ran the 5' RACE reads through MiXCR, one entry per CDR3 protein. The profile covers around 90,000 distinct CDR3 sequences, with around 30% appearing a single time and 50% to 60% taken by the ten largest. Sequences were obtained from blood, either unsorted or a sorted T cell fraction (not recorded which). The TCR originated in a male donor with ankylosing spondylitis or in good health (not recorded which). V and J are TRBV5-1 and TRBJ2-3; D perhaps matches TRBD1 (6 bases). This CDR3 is CASSGQGSTDTQYF. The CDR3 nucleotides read TGCGCCAGCAGCGGGCAGGGGAGCACAGATACGCAGTATTTT.